This record looks at one T cell receptor (beta chain) sequence and its context. Its antigen has not been determined. A 2.5 ml peripheral blood sample was drawn into PAXgene tubes per donor and stored at -80°C. Without any T cell sorting, total RNA was extracted from whole blood using the PAXgene blood miRNA kit on an automated QIAcube. Peripheral blood from monozygotic twin pairs concordant or discordant for inflammatory bowel disease was subjected to deep TCRalpha and TCRbeta repertoire profiling with unique molecular barcoding. For every twin pair, smoking habits were documented, and each individual was categorised as a current, former or never smoker. The CDR3 starts with the cysteine, ends with the phenylalanine, and has 15 residues. No nucleotide data were recorded. Looking up the germline V gene (reference sequence) yields CDR1 DFQATT and CDR2 SNEGSKA. This sample was taken from a study of monozygotic twins with inflammatory bowel disease (dated by TCRdb to the late 2010s). A note on the overall study: The full study comprised 30 or so monozygotic twin pairs: nine German pairs (four IBD-concordant, five IBD-discordant) and 19 IBD-discordant Danish pairs. Each individual had, on average, about 151 000 unique TCRalpha sequences and 181 000 unique TCRbeta sequences available for analysis. Within discordant pairs, disease-associated traits were sought mainly by comparing IBD patients with their genetically identical healthy co-twins.

General findings and caveats noted by the study authors: Concordant and discordant twins showed no difference in repertoire similarity, possibly because of limited statistical power. Because patients received different immunosuppressive treatments, the repertoires may have picked up extra background noise and variability between individuals. TCRbeta repertoire diversity, by inverse Simpson index, was decreased in IBD patients compared with their healthy co-twins. The analysis was unable to tell different T cell subtypes apart. IBD patients shared fewer clonotypes with other individuals than healthy twins did, most markedly in patients showing signs of disease activity. No single strong signal or clonotype linked to IBD turned up in the results, so the idea that one exists was not supported.

Libraries were prepared through 5' RACE. Preparation of each TCR library used approximately 4,000 ng of total RNA. For each sample, cDNA synthesis with SMARTScribe reverse transcriptase was split into eight separate reactions. Unique molecular identifiers containing a 6-nucleotide sample barcode were introduced through template switching during cDNA synthesis. TCRalpha and TCRbeta cDNA was amplified in two nested PCRs of around 15 and 10 cycles, and bead purification was carried out after each PCR. Before amplification, the cDNA was treated with uracil DNA-glycosylase and purified using the QIAquick PCR purification kit. The second PCR added Illumina TruSeq-compatible adapters along with sample-specific barcodes. TapeStation and Qubit were used to check library quality and concentration, and 4.5 to 6.5 ng of each library was pooled. Sequencing of the pooled libraries was done on an Illumina HiSeq2500 single-index Rapid Run using custom sequencing primers and 2 x 100 bp reads. The source study handled its data this way. MiGEC version 1.2.6 was used for UMI-based consensus assembly to correct PCR and sequencing errors. MiXCR version 2.1.1 handled V(D)J alignment, clonotype assembly and CDR3 extraction. Normalisation of gene usage, clonotype sharing and MAIT/NKT TCR abundance was achieved by analysing the top 1000, 10 000 and 20 000 clonotypes per sample. After downsampling to 27 000 UMIs, diversity was calculated as the inverse Simpson index using the vegan R package. Paired Mann-Whitney U tests on discordant twin pairs were used, with Benjamini-Hochberg multiple-testing correction. With the reads reprocessed by TCRdb, a single entry stands for each CDR3 protein sequence and no DNA is reported. TCRdb, not the original authors, processed these V and J calls. This specimen's table enumerates around 400,000 distinct CDR3 sequences. The top ten clones comprise roughly 2.5% of the sample.

Sequenced input: blood. The clonotype comes from a human donor with ulcerative colitis or Crohn's disease, or a healthy co-twin of an affected twin (not recorded which). The rearranged chain carries TRBV20-1 and TRBJ2-3; absent DNA, TCRdb's TRBD2 call cannot be checked. The CDR3 region: CSARSSGGALDTQYF.